These 26 T cell receptor beta chains were all obtained from the same sample, sequenced in a study of spatial heterogeneity in lung cancer. Study-wide points: Mutation counts in tumors were tracked by counts of expanded intratumoral alpha and beta TCRs.

As to time point: sample taken at primary tumor resection. These receptors' antigens are unknown. TCRdb reprocessed the 5' RACE reads via MiXCR and lists one record per CDR3 protein. The table has 4,000 to 5,000 distinct CDR3 sequences, over 6% seen once; the top ten hold roughly 21%. Sequencing used lung tumor tissue, obtained at surgery. The receptors stem from a male donor with early-stage non-small cell lung cancer.

In this sample, this clonotype is medium-sized (0.01 to 0.1%). The chain is built from TRBV5-4 and TRBJ2-6; 7 positions match TRBD1. CDR1 is SGHNT, CDR2 YYREEE, per germline (reference sequence). With 4 bases clipped from V and 4 bases from J, the junction kept 8 bases outside the gene matches. CDR3 size: 16 residues. The CDR3 DNA sequence: TGTGCCAGCAGCCCGCCGACAGGGACCGGGGCCAACGTCCTGACTTTC. This gives the protein CASSPPTGTGANVLTF.

Here the CDR3 reads CASSYLGRGFSNEQFF. The CDR3 nucleotides are TGTGCCAGCAGTTACCTCGGCAGGGGTTTTAGTAATGAGCAGTTCTTC. V usage is TRBV6-5 and J usage is TRBJ2-1; possibly TRBD1 for D (6 bases). The CDR3 contains 16 residues. V dropped 2 bases and J dropped 7 bases, with 18 bases sitting between them. Per the germline V gene, CDR1 is MNHEY and CDR2 is SVGAGI.

By its share, this clonotype is medium-sized (0.01 to 0.1%). This chain uses TRBV30 with TRBJ2-3; D remains ambiguous. Deletions cut 0 bases from V and 3 bases from J, with 7 bases between. The germline gives CDR1 GTSNPN, CDR2 SVGIG (reference sequence). The length of the CDR3 is 13 residues. DNA of the CDR3: TGTGCCTGGAGTGTCATGGCGACAGATACGCAGTATTTT. Protein sequence: CAWSVMATDTQYF.

Sample share makes this clonotype medium-sized. The V call is TRBV28, the J call TRBJ2-3, with 11 bases aligning to TRBD2. Per germline, CDR1 MDHEN and CDR2 SYDVKM. V dropped 2 bases and J dropped 0; count of bases not matched to a gene: 1. This CDR3 region has 16 residues. The CDR3, as DNA: TGTGCCAGCAGTTTACTAGCGGGAGGTAGCACAGATACGCAGTATTTT. Translated: CASSLLAGGSTDTQYF.

This clonotype is medium-sized within its sample. This chain links TRBV27 with TRBJ2-3; 7 bases match TRBD1. This CDR3 is 14 amino acids long. Germline CDR1 reads MNHEY; CDR2 reads SMNVEV (reference sequence). J lost 5 bases, V lost 7 bases, and 9 bases had no gene match. The CDR3 region has the DNA TGTGCCAGCACCCCGACAGGGCAGAAAGATACGCAGTATTTT. Encoded protein: CASTPTGQKDTQYF.

The chain links TRBV12-3 or TRBV12-4 to TRBJ2-3, with no clear D. The CDR3 spans 11 residues. Between the trimmed V and J ends, which lost 4 bases and 9 bases, there was a span of 8 bases. The CDR3 DNA is TGTGCCAGCAGTTCCTTAGGGACGCAGTATTTT. It yields the protein CASSSLGTQYF.

On this clonotype itself: An end of the junction differs from the germline gene, which may be a read error. The chain couples TRBV11-2 to TRBJ2-7; D might be TRBD1 (6 bases). The CDR3 covers 16 residues. CDR1 is SGHAT, CDR2 FQNNGV, per germline. CDR3 sequence: CASSYSPGFGGYEQYF. The CDR3, as DNA: TGTGCCAGCAGCTATTCCCCGGGGTTTGGGGGCTACGAGCAGTATTTC.

The V gene is TRBV2, the J gene TRBJ1-5; 8 nucleotides align to TRBD1. The CDR3 extends over 15 amino acids. Germline assignment: CDR1 SNHLY and CDR2 FYNNEI. V gave up 2 bases and J gave up 4 bases; unmatched junction bases: 4. The DNA of the CDR3 is TGTGCCAGCAGTGAAAAGGGGACAGGTAATCAGCCCCAGCATTTT. This codes for CASSEKGTGNQPQHF.

In its sample, this clonotype is medium-sized. V usage is TRBV18 and J usage is TRBJ1-1; D may be TRBD1 (5 bases). The length of the CDR3 is 17 residues. V shed 1 base and J shed 3 bases, with 18 bases lying between them. Germline V lookup: CDR1 KGHSH, CDR2 LQKENI. CDR3 in DNA: TGTGCCAGCTCACCACTACCCTTAACAGGCGGGGACACTGAAGCTTTCTTT. This translates into CASSPLPLTGGDTEAFF.

This clonotype is deemed medium-sized (0.01 to 0.1%). The gene calls are TRBV3-1 and TRBJ1-5, with D possibly TRBD1 on 6 matching bases. The CDR3 extends over 15 amino acids. CDR1 and CDR2 from the germline V gene are LGHDT and YNNKEL (reference sequence). The V end was cut by 0 bases, the J end by 7 bases, with 13 bases between. CDR3 DNA: TGTGCCAGCAGCCAAGATCGGGGGCCGGGGCAGCCCCAGCATTTT. Amino acids: CASSQDRGPGQPQHF.

This clonotype has at least ten counts. The V call is TRBV20-1, the J call TRBJ2-7; the match to TRBD2 covers 9 bases. CDR3 length: 14 residues. Per germline, CDR1 DFQATT and CDR2 SNEGSKA (reference sequence). Losses at the gene ends were 3 bases for V and 2 bases for J; bases not matched to a gene: 5. The CDR3 DNA reads TGCAGTGCTAGTTCTAGCGGGACTCCCTACGAGCAGTACTTC. Protein product: CSASSSGTPYEQYF.

By its share, this clonotype is medium-sized. The J gene is TRBJ1-5, the V gene TRBV5-1, with TRBD1 identical over 8 bases. This CDR3 is built from 15 residues. The germline gives CDR1 SGHRS, CDR2 YFSETQ. V dropped 0 bases and J dropped 5; count of bases not matched to a gene: 4. CDR3 residues: CASSLGQGADQPQHF. Here the CDR3 DNA reads TGCGCCAGCAGCTTGGGGCAGGGGGCAGATCAGCCCCAGCATTTT.

There are many counts of this clonotype. The chain combines TRBV30 with TRBJ2-7; 9 bases line up with TRBD2. The CDR3 is made up of 13 amino acids. Per the germline V gene, CDR1 is GTSNPN and CDR2 is SVGIG (reference sequence). Trimming cost V 5 bases and J 2 bases; bases outside gene matches: 4. The CDR3 nucleotides are TGTGCCTGGCGGCTAGCGGGGACCTACGAGCAGTACTTC. It encodes CAWRLAGTYEQYF. Combining the CDR3 with reference TRBV30 and TRBJ2-7 gives the whole variable domain SQTIHQWPATLVQPVGSPLSLECTVEGTSNPNLYWYRQAAGRGLQLLFYSVGIGQISSEVPQNLSASRPQDRQFILSSKKLLLSDSGFYLCAWRLAGTYEQYFGPGTRLTVT.

This clonotype occurred many times. The chain recombines TRBV6-5 with TRBJ1-3, with TRBD1 matching 8 bases. Germline CDR1 is MNHEY and CDR2 is SVGAGI. V shed 6 bases and J 7 bases; nucleotides not matched to a gene: 5. CDR3 length: 13 amino acids. CDR3 in DNA: TGTGCCAGCAGACTCAGGGGGCTCAACACCATATATTTT. It is translated as CASRLRGLNTIYF.

This clonotype is deemed medium-sized (0.01 to 0.1%). J is TRBJ1-5 and V is TRBV27, with D perhaps matching TRBD1 (5 bases). The V gene lost 5 bases and the J gene lost 13 bases, with 18 bases spanning the gap. The CDR3 has 13 amino acids. Germline lookup yields CDR1 MNHEY and CDR2 SMNVEV (reference sequence). CDR3 amino acids: CASSTELTGPQHF. The CDR3 region has the DNA TGTGCCAGCAGTACAGAGCTTACAGGCCCTCAGCATTTT.

This sequence joins TRBV7-8 and TRBJ2-6; 7 bases are shared with TRBD2. V lost 3 bases and J lost 0; bases outside the gene matches: 26. Germline lookup yields CDR1 SGHVS and CDR2 FQNEAQ. The CDR3 loop spans 24 amino acids. The CDR3 nucleotides are TGTGCCAGCAGCTTTAGCTTCGCTAGCGGCATAGCGTTTGAGAGCTCCTCTGGGGCCAACGTCCTGACTTTC. Translated, it gives CASSFSFASGIAFESSSGANVLTF.

This clonotype was seen ten or more times. The chain has TRBV7-6 and TRBJ1-2, with 7 bases fitting TRBD1. CDR3 length equals 15 residues. In germline, CDR1 is SGHVS, CDR2 FNYEAQ. Trimming removed 5 bases from V and 4 bases from J; junction bases left unmatched: 10. The CDR3 DNA is TGTGCCAGCAGCCCCAAACAGGGGAGCTCCTATGGCTACACCTTC. It translates to CASSPKQGSSYGYTF.

Points on this clonotype: The conserved phenylalanine or tryptophan is not found at the CDR3 terminus, so this likely reflects a read error. The DNA is left out, because the CDR3 cannot be placed on it with certainty; the CDR3 is given as TCRdb lists it. This rearrangement joins TRBV20-1 to TRBJ2-1. The CDR3 extends over 10 residues, inclusive of both ends. From germline, CDR1 is DFQATT and CDR2 SNEGSKA (reference sequence). The CDR3 reads CSAFDRYDVS.

There are many counts of this clonotype. The chain is built from TRBV15 and TRBJ2-2; D may be TRBD1 (6 bases). This CDR3 has 15 residues. Deletions cut 7 bases from V and 2 bases from J, with 14 bases between. Germline V gives CDR1 LNHNV, CDR2 YYDKDF (reference sequence). This CDR3 reads CATNQRTENTGELFF. The CDR3 nucleotides are TGTGCCACCAACCAGAGGACAGAAAACACCGGGGAGCTGTTTTTT.

This clonotype is classed as medium-sized. The rearrangement uses TRBV20-1 and TRBJ2-1; 8 nucleotides line up with TRBD1. V dropped 0 bases and J dropped 8; count of bases not matched to a gene: 9. Germline loops: CDR1 DFQATT, CDR2 SNEGSKA (reference sequence). The CDR3 has 15 residues. The CDR3 loop reads CSAREDREAIYEQFF. DNA of the CDR3: TGCAGTGCTAGAGAGGACAGGGAGGCTATATATGAGCAGTTCTTC.

This clonotype appeared many times. The chain links TRBV20-1 to TRBJ1-1, with D possibly TRBD1 on 5 matching bases. V was clipped by 0 bases and J by 3 bases, with 14 bases between them. The CDR3 sequence is 15 residues long. Germline V gene sequence: CDR1 DFQATT, CDR2 SNEGSKA (reference sequence). The CDR3 spells CSARDRGVGYTEAFF. The CDR3, as DNA: TGCAGTGCTAGAGACAGAGGGGTTGGGTACACTGAAGCTTTCTTT.

This clonotype was picked up many times. The chain carries TRBV20-1 and TRBJ1-2, with TRBD1 identical over 9 bases. The V segment lost 6 bases and the J segment 4 bases; nucleotides outside the gene matches: 6. CDR3 length: 13 amino acids. Germline V gene lookup returns CDR1 DFQATT and CDR2 SNEGSKA (reference sequence). CDR3 sequence reads: CSAHRGRIYGYTF. CDR3 nucleotides: TGCAGTGCCCACAGGGGGCGCATCTATGGCTACACCTTC.

By share of the sample, this clonotype is medium-sized. V and J are TRBV30 and TRBJ2-2; D is unresolved. The ends were cut back, 5 bases at V and 7 bases at J, with 11 bases in the middle. The CDR3 is 12 residues long. Germline-derived CDR1 and CDR2 are GTSNPN and SVGIG (reference sequence). CDR3 protein: CAWCRFGGELFF. The CDR3 DNA sequence: TGTGCCTGGTGCAGGTTCGGCGGGGAGCTGTTTTTT.

Within the sample, this clonotype is large. J is TRBJ1-2 and V is TRBV27; 7 positions agree with TRBD1. The CDR3 runs to 13 residues. Germline V CDR1 and CDR2: MNHEY, SMNVEV (reference sequence). Trimming cost V 3 bases and J 12 bases; bases outside gene matches: 10. As DNA, the CDR3 is TGTGCCAGCAGTTTCTCCCGGACAGGCCCCCACACCTTC. It specifies CASSFSRTGPHTF.

This clonotype has at least ten counts. The chain employs TRBV10-3 and TRBJ2-1; 9 nucleotides agree with TRBD2. The length of the CDR3 is 15 residues. Unmatched junction bases numbered 8, after V lost 3 bases and J lost 8 bases. CDR1 ENHRY and CDR2 SYGVKD come from the germline V gene. CDR3 sequence: CAISDRSGSNDEQFF. The CDR3 nucleotides read TGTGCCATCAGTGACCGTAGCGGGAGTAACGATGAGCAGTTCTTC.

This clonotype is categorized as medium-sized (0.01 to 0.1%). The genes are TRBV11-2 and TRBJ2-7; D may be TRBD2 (6 bases). Germline V gene data show CDR1 as SGHAT and CDR2 as FQNNGV. The V and J ends lost 5 bases and 3 bases respectively, with 14 bases between them. This CDR3 spans 14 amino acids. The CDR3 region is CASSRAEGLYEQYF. CDR3 bases: TGTGCCAGCAGCCGGGCGGAGGGACTCTACGAGCAGTACTTC.